This T cell receptor (beta chain) was captured in a study of vaccination and CD4 T cells after COVID-19 (dated by TCRdb to about 2022). A note on the overall study: Convalescent patients had a positive SARS-CoV-2 result on nasal swab PCR, and of these patients, 8 or 9 had mild disease and one had severe disease. Overlapping spike peptide pools from SARS-CoV-2 and from the common cold coronaviruses HCoV-NL63, HCoV-OC43 and HCoV-229E were used as culture stimuli. As controls, cultures received a CEFX viral epitope pool (the positive control), an HIV-1 Nef peptide pool (the negative control), or no peptide at all. The convalescent cohort included six males and four females, with two Hispanic individuals, seven Caucasians, two Asians and one multiracial person. Two doses of either the Pfizer-BioNTech BNT162b2 vaccine (n=8) or the Moderna mRNA-1273 vaccine (n=2) were administered to participants. Post-COVID blood samples from convalescent patients were collected a median of 101 days after diagnosis, with a range of roughly 30 to 170 days. Post-vaccine blood samples were collected a median of approximately eleven weeks after the second vaccine dose, ranging from about 13 to 250 days. The spike-specific CD4+ TCR repertoire was compared before and after mRNA vaccination in fewer than eleven COVID-19 convalescent patients and a handful of infection-naive healthy vaccine recipients. The study at large found these results: Nearly all vaccine-specific clones in convalescent patients (304 of 307) were mono-reactive for SARS-CoV-2 spike rather than cross-reactive with common cold coronaviruses. The median count of SARS-CoV-2-reactive clonotypes went up from approximately 22 after infection to some 38 after vaccination, although the change was not significant. The study included relatively few convalescent patients and did not analyze early timepoints after natural infection. Among convalescent patients, a median around 89% of the SARS-CoV-2-reactive clones seen after vaccination appeared only after vaccination, which suggests priming specific to the vaccine.

V ends up 7 bases short and J 2 bases short, with an unmatched junction base count of 10. CDR1 MNHNS and CDR2 SASEGT were looked up in the germline V gene. Measured from the cysteine to the phenylalanine, the CDR3 is 17 residues long. The retained sequence is limited to the CDR3, 51 bases, with the frame set at the first base. Preparation of the library involved PCR. At the Johns Hopkins FTIC core, DNA from the cultured CD4+ T cells underwent TCR sequencing with the Oncomine TCR Beta short-read assay. The QIAamp micro DNA kit was used to extract genomic DNA from the cultured CD4+ T cells. Oncomine TCR Beta libraries made from cultured CD4+ T cells were pooled using unique dual indexes and sequenced on an Illumina iSeq 100. Per the source publication's procedure: Non-productive sequences were removed, and CDR3s not starting with C, not ending with F or W, or shorter than 7 amino acids were discarded. The MANAFEST web application identified antigen-specific clonotypes by comparing peptide-stimulated wells against reference wells and other culture wells. Positive clones required FDR below 0.05, an odds ratio above 5, and productive frequency above 0.1% in at least two of three replicate wells. A clonotype counted as cross-reactive if it showed significant expansion both in the SARS-CoV-2 spike wells and in at least one common cold coronavirus spike condition. CDR3 homology was assessed with Levenshtein distances (stringdist) and unrooted phylogenetic trees (ape) in R version 3.6.1. TCRdb ran its own pipeline on the public reads, namely fastp trimming at Q25 and MiXCR clone calling, and kept in-frame beta chains. For every CDR3 protein sequence, its rows merge into one entry that carries the most common genes and DNA. The V and J calls and clone size come from TCRdb's table, not from the authors' own analysis. The sample table contains some 14,000 distinct CDR3 sequences; only one count was recorded for around 50% of them. Together, the top ten hold around 17% of the sample.

Details on this clonotype: Its antigen is currently not known. It has no much larger one-base neighbor in the sample; base qualities were not kept.

The treatment or condition label for this specimen denotes: roughly 10-day PBMC culture with coronavirus spike peptide pools or control peptides (ViraFEST assay). The study used the ViraFEST assay, which expanded antigen-specific T cells with peptide pools and then identified expanded clonotypes by TCR sequencing. The positive SARS-CoV-2 PCR tests of the convalescent patients were dated from March to December 2020, before the Alpha, Beta and Delta variants emerged in the United States. Each well held some 2 million PBMCs cultured in IMDM containing around 5% human AB serum and approximately 9.6 IU/ml IL-2, with 10 ug/ml peptide pools added. On days 3 and 7, half of the culture medium was replaced with fresh IL-2-containing medium. After around 11 days of culture, CD4+ T cells were isolated by negative selection using the EasySep CD4+ T cell isolation kit. Ficoll-Paque Plus gradient centrifugation was used to isolate PBMCs from whole blood, and the isolated PBMCs were then either used fresh or cryopreserved at -140C. In general, triplicate wells were set up for every culture condition.

This sequence was found in a human donor who had recovered from COVID-19. The chain joins TRBV6-1 to TRBJ2-5, with 13 junctional bases fitting TRBD2. Material for sequencing was CD4+ T cells from blood, cultured in vitro. The nucleotide sequence reads TGTGCCAGCACTAAGGGGACTAGCGGGAATCTTCAAGAGACCCAGTACTTC. It codes for CASTKGTSGNLQETQYF.